This record concerns one TCR beta chain sequence. Repertoires were generated with immunoSEQ multiplex PCR, while TCRdb's copy carries only in-frame clones and drops some. The table lists some 28,000 clones, roughly 85% of them singletons. Germline CDR1 SGHDT, CDR2 YYEEEE. V was shortened by 2 bases and J by 2 bases, with 11 bases between the two germline ends. The CDR3 is 15 amino acids. This sample is drawn from a study of control samples from healthy donors and cancer patients. The sample consisted of PBMCs. This TCR was sampled from a man aged 55 to 69 with head and neck cancer. The genes are TRBV5-6 and TRBJ1-3; a possible D gene is TRBD1 (6 bases). CDR3 nucleotides: TGTGCCAGCAGCTTAGTAACAGGGCCTGGAAACACCATATATTTT. Translated, it gives CASSLVTGPGNTIYF.